The 2 T cell receptor beta chains reported below all come from one sample, sequenced in a study of OX40 agonist ivuxolimab in advanced cancers. Libraries were prepared by immunoSEQ multiplex PCR; TCRdb keeps only in-frame clonotypes and omits some of them. The sample has about 33,000 clones, 88% seen once. The specimen was CD4+ or CD8+ T cells sorted from blood, collected in a trial of the OX40 agonist ivuxolimab. Receptor source: an adult with an advanced solid tumor such as melanoma, head and neck, liver or kidney cancer.

V and J are TRBV28 and TRBJ2-7; TRBD2 might be the D (7 bases). The germline CDR1 and CDR2 sequences are MDHEN and SYDVKM. This CDR3 region has 17 residues. V dropped 2 bases and J dropped 2 bases, with 19 bases sitting between them. DNA for the CDR3: TGTGCCAGCAGTTTAGGAGTCGGGGGGCGCTCGACCTACGAGCAGTACTTC. Translation gives CASSLGVGGRSTYEQYF.

This chain connects TRBV4-2 to TRBJ2-1; D uncertain. CDR1 and CDR2 from the germline V gene are LGHNA and YNFKEQ. Trimming left V 0 bases short and J 6 bases short, with 12 bases between. The CDR3 is made up of 15 amino acids. The CDR3 sequence is CASSQDLNRRNEQFF. DNA for the CDR3: TGTGCCAGCAGCCAAGATTTGAATAGACGCAATGAGCAGTTCTTC.